The sequence of this TCR beta chain was determined in a study of blood T cell repertoires in COVID-19 (dated by TCRdb to 2020 to 2022). About the study as a whole: The collaborator samples originated in the United States, Italy and Spain and spanned the acute and convalescent phases of COVID-19. Nearly every sample came with metadata listing a de-identified subject ID, COVID-19 status, age in years and sex. HLA class I and class II types, where available, came from metadata supplied by the sample provider rather than from assay-based typing. The material from the prospective study consisted of cDNA or gDNA derived from T cells, B-cell-depleted T cells, or PBMCs. Samples were obtained from the ongoing ImmuneRACE study (first 160 participants) and from over a thousand subjects provided by 6 global collaborators. Deeply sampled blood TCRbeta repertoires from subjects exposed to, actively infected with, or recovered from COVID-19 were included in the dataset. The repertoires were released in a freely available public database meant as a resource for research on the immune response to SARS-CoV-2.

General findings and caveats noted by the study authors: Clinical and demographic metadata were provided uncurated, with the amount varying by source and participant.

The immunoSEQ Assay, a bias-controlled multiplex PCR, was used to amplify TCRbeta CDR3 regions from genomic DNA. Processing in the source paper ran as follows. Nucleated cell counts per sample were estimated from amplification of reference gene primers within the assay. To quantify the absolute abundance of each unique TCRbeta CDR3 rearrangement, sequence reads were collapsed and filtered. For each sample, productive Simpson clonality was calculated as the square root of Simpson's diversity index across productive rearrangements. TCRdb stores this immuneACCESS table with in-frame sequences only. Part of the clones is absent; in the studies checked, under half of the shortfall reflects unresolved V genes, and no reason is known for the rest. Clone size and V and J calls were adopted from that table, with D and trimming inferred from the DNA. This sample holds approximately 110,000 clones; 70% to 85% were observed only once. The top ten clonotypes cover approximately 22% of the sample.

The collaborating institutions used their own protocols to collect whole blood in K2EDTA tubes. For TCRbeta analysis, collaborators shipped samples in one of three forms: frozen whole blood, isolated PBMCs, or DNA extracted from either of those sample types. Of note for this clone: Its antigen has not been determined. The record has no base qualities; no much larger clone is one base away.

CDR3 length: 13 amino acids, cysteine to phenylalanine. Just CDR3 DNA is preserved here, 39 bases in frame from base 1. The germline V gene specifies KGHSH as CDR1 and LQKENI as CDR2. Relative to germline, V is missing 4 bases and J is missing 3 bases, with 2 bases of the junction outside any gene match. This clonotype was sampled from a man aged 70-80 years with active or convalescent COVID-19. This receptor chain uses TRBV18 and TRBJ1-2, and TRBD1 matches 7 of the central bases. The sample consisted of peripheral blood. The CDR3 sequence is CASSQGADYGYTF. The nucleotides are TGTGCCAGCTCACAGGGGGCCGACTATGGCTACACCTTC.